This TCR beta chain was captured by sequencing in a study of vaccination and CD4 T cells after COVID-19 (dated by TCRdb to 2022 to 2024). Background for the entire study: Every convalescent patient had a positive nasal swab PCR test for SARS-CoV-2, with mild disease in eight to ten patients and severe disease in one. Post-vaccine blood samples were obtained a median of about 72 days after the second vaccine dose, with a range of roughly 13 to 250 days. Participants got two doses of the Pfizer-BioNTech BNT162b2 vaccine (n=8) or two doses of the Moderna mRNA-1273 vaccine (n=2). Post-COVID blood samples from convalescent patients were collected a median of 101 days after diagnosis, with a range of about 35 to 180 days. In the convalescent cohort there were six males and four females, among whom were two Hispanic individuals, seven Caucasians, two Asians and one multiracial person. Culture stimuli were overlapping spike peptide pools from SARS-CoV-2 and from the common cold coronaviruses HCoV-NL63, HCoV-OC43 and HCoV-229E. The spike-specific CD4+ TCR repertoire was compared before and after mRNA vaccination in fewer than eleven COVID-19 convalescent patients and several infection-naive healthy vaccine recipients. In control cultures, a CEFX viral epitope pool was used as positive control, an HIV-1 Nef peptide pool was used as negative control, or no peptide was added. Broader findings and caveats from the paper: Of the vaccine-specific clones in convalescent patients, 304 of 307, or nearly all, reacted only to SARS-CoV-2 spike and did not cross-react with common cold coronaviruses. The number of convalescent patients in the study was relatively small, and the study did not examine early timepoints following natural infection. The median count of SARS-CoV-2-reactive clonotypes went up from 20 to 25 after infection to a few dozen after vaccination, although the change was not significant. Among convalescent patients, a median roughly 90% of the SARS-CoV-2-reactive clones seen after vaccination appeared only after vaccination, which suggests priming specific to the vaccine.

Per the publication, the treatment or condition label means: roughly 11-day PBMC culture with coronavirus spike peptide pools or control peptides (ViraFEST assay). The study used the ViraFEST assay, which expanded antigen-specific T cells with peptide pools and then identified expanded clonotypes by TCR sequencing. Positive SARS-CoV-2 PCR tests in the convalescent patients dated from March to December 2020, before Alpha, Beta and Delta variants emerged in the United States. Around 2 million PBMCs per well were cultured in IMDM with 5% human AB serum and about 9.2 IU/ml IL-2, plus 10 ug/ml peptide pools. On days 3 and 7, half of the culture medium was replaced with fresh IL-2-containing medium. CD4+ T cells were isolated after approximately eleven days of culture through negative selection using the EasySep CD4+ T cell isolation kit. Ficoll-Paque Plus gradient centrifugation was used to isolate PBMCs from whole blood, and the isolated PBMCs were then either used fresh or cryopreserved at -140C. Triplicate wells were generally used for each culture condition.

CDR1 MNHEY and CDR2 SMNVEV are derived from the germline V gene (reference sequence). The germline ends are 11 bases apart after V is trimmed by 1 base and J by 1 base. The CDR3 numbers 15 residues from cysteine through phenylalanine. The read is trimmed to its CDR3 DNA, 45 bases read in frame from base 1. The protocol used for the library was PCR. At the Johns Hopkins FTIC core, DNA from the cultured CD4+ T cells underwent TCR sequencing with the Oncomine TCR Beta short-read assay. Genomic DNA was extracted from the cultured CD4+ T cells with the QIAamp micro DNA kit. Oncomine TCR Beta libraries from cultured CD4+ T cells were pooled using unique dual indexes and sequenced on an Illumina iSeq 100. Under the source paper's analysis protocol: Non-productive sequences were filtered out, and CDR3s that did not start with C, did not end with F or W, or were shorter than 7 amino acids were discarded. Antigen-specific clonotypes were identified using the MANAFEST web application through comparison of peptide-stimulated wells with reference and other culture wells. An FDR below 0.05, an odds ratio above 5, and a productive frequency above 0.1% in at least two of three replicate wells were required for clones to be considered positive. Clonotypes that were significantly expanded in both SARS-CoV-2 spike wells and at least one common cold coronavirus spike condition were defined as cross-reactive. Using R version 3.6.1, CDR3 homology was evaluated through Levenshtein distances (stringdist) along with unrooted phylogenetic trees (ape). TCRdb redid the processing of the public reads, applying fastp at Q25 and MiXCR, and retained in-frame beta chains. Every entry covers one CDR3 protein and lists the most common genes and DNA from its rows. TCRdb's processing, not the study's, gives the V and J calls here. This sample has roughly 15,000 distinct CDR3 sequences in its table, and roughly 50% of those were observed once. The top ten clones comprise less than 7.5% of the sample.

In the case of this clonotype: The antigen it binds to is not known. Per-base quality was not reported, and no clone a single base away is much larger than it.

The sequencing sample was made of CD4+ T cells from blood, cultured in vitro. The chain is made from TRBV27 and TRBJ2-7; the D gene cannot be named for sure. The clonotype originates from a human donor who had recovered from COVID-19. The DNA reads TGTGCCAGCAGTTTATTTGTCTCCGCTTCCTACGAGCAGTACTTC. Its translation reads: CASSLFVSASYEQYF.